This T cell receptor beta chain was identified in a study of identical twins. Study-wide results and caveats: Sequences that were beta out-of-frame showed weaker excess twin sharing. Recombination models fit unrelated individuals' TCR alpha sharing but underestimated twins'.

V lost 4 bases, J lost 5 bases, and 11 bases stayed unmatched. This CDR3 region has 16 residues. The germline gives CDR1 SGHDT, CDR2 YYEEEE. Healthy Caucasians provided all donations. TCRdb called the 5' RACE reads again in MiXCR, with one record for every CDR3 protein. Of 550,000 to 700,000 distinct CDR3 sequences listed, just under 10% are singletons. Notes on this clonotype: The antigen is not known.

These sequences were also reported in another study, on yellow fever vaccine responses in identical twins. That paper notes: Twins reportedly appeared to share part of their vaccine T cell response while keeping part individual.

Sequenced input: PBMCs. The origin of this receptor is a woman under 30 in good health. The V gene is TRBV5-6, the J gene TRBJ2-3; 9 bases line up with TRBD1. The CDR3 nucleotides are TGTGCCAGCAGCCCCTTACAGGGGGCGTTTATAGATACGCAGTATTTT. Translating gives CASSPLQGAFIDTQYF.